The 7 T cell receptor beta chains below all came from one sample that was sequenced in a study of tumor-infiltrating lymphocytes in localized non-small cell lung cancer. The repertoire was sequenced with immunoSEQ multiplex PCR; TCRdb's copy has only in-frame clones and lacks some. Seen here are approximately 15,000 clones, about three quarters observed once, and the top ten hold 6.5%. The sequenced sample was lung tumor tissue. Source of these receptors: a human donor with non-small cell lung cancer.

This clone was seen a single time. The V call is TRBV7-2, the J call TRBJ2-5; maybe TRBD1 (6 bases). V lost 5 bases and J lost 1, with 14 bases in between. This CDR3 is built from 15 residues. CDR1 and CDR2 from the germline V gene are SGHTA and FQGNSA. The CDR3 here is CASSGRTATQETQYF. The CDR3 coding sequence is TGTGCCAGCAGCGGCCGGACAGCCACCCAAGAGACCCAGTACTTC. Based on the CDR3 plus reference TRBV7-2 and TRBJ2-5, the full variable domain is GAGVSQSPSNKVTEKGKDVELRCDPISGHTALYWYRQSLGQGLEFLIYFQGNSAPDKSGLPSDRFSAERTGGSVSTLTIQRTQQEDSAVYLCASSGRTATQETQYFGPGTRLLVL.

The chain has TRBV7-9 and TRBJ2-1, with a possible D match to TRBD1 (5 bases). CDR3 length equals 17 residues. Trimming took 1 base from V and 4 from J, leaving 17 bases between them. Germline V gene lookup returns CDR1 SEHNR and CDR2 FQNEAQ (reference sequence). The CDR3 sequence: CASSLESRGEAYNEQFF. CDR3 nucleotides: TGTGCCAGCAGCTTAGAAAGTAGGGGTGAGGCGTACAATGAGCAGTTCTTC.

CDR3 protein: CAWSVRRGQEQYF. The CDR3 DNA reads TGTGCCTGGAGTGTACGGCGGGGGCAGGAGCAGTACTTC. This rearrangement joins TRBV30 to TRBJ2-7, with a weak D call TRBD2 (7 bases). V was shortened by 0 bases and J by 7 bases, with 13 bases between the two germline ends. The CDR3 consists of 13 residues. Germline V gene sequence: CDR1 GTSNPN, CDR2 SVGIG (reference sequence).

This clone was picked up a small number of times. V usage is TRBV25-1 and J usage is TRBJ2-1; possibly TRBD2 for D (6 bases). V was shortened by 3 bases and J by 9 bases, with 15 bases between the two germline ends. CDR3 length: 14 amino acids. Germline CDR1 and CDR2: MGHDK and SYGVNS. CDR3 loop: CASSDPGRTIEQFF. CDR3 in DNA: TGTGCCAGCAGTGATCCTGGAAGGACTATTGAGCAGTTCTTC.

V usage is TRBV7-9 and J usage is TRBJ2-2; TRBD1 might be the D (6 bases). CDR3 length: 17 residues. Germline CDR1 is SEHNR and CDR2 is FQNEAQ (reference sequence). V was shortened by 5 bases and J by 2 bases, with 18 bases between the two germline ends. The CDR3: CASSPLPRDTNTGELFF. The CDR3 nucleotides are TGTGCCAGCAGCCCCCTACCGAGGGACACCAACACCGGGGAGCTGTTTTTT.

This clone was detected a few times. CDR3 coding DNA: TGTGCCAGCAGCTTAACAGGGGTCGGGTCACCCCTCCACTTT. Translating it yields CASSLTGVGSPLHF. The chain has TRBV5-6 and TRBJ1-6, with 7 nucleotides matching TRBD1. CDR3 length: 14 amino acids. The V segment lost 2 bases and the J segment 10 bases; nucleotides outside the gene matches: 6. CDR1 is SGHDT and CDR2 is YYEEEE in the germline V gene.

The rearrangement links TRBV20-1 to TRBJ2-7; D not certain. V lost 4 bases, J lost 4 bases, and 5 bases lay in between. Per the germline V gene, CDR1 is DFQATT and CDR2 is SNEGSKA (reference sequence). This CDR3 is 10 amino acids long. This CDR3 reads CSATQYEQYF. For the CDR3, the DNA is TGCAGTGCTACTCAATACGAGCAGTACTTC.